This is a list of T cell receptor beta chains from one sample in a study of shared clonotypes between healthy human individuals. Some clones are missing from TCRdb's copy, which holds only in-frame ones; the method was immunoSEQ multiplex PCR. Of about 1.1 million clones listed, 70% to 80% are singletons. Sequences were obtained from memory CD4+ T cells from PBMCs. The receptors originated from a man aged 18 to 29 in good health. Some clones in this sample may be carry-over from other donors' samples. CDR3s leave out the opening cysteine and the closing phenylalanine or tryptophan. A D gene is named only where the DNA matches it firmly. Clone size is not always given. Where it is, it says once, few, many or a class for expanded clones.

clone_size	d_call	v_call	j_call	cdr3_aa
.	.	TRBV5-1	TRBJ2-5	ASSLVLGGETQY
once	.	TRBV7-8	TRBJ2-3	ASSLGRRTSTDTQY
.	.	TRBV4-3	TRBJ2-7	ASSQGRPYEQY
.	.	TRBV7-3	TRBJ2-1	ASSFDGAYNEQF
.	TRBD1	TRBV10-1	TRBJ2-7	ANKGQGRNEQY
.	TRBD1	TRBV5-8	TRBJ2-5	ASSQIQWTGD
.	.	TRBV30	TRBJ2-4	AWSVGRGALIQY
.	TRBD2	TRBV7-6	TRBJ2-3	ASSPSTSGVVRRDTQY
.	.	TRBV7-3	TRBJ2-7	ASSLGGRWDEQY
.	.	TRBV7-2	TRBJ1-5	ASSLGTGFNQPQH
.	.	TRBV19	TRBJ1-1	ASLSPPETTEAF
once	.	TRBV5-6	TRBJ2-3	ASSPLGDTQY
.	.	TRBV11-2	TRBJ1-2	ASSPLRGNYGYT
.	TRBD2	TRBV28	TRBJ2-1	ASRGLALAGEQF
few	TRBD2	TRBV28	TRBJ2-1	ASRAGVSYNEQF
.	TRBD1	TRBV28	TRBJ2-7	ASSWGQGGWQY
.	TRBD1	TRBV12-5	TRBJ2-1	ASGLASTGGRYNEQF
.	TRBD1	TRBV7-8	TRBJ1-2	ASSHPRTGKGYT
.	TRBD1	TRBV28	TRBJ1-1	ASSSRTGVGAF
.	TRBD1	TRBV11-2	TRBJ1-2	ASSSIRTGIGYT
.	.	TRBV6-1	TRBJ2-1	ASIEAAGPLGNEQF
.	.	TRBV5-1	TRBJ2-7	ASSLGLTSSYEQY
.	.	TRBV2	TRBJ1-2	ASSRQGAPYGYT
.	.	TRBV5-1	TRBJ2-1	ASSQEAGTLYNEQF
.	TRBD1	TRBV19	TRBJ1-1	ASSIKAATKGAAF
.	.	TRBV10-3	TRBJ1-4	AIRDGNEKLF
.	TRBD2	TRBV5-1	TRBJ2-3	ASSLFPGGLGTDTQY
.	.	TRBV7-7	TRBJ2-2	ASSLSHNTGELF
.	TRBD1	TRBV5-4	TRBJ1-1	ASSLARGRDTEAF
.	.	TRBV18	TRBJ2-7	ASSSNTGGRGEQY
.	TRBD2	TRBV5-1	TRBJ2-1	ASSSLGEGYNEQF
few	TRBD1	TRBV7-2	TRBJ2-7	ASSIDTGGEQY
.	.	TRBV7-2	TRBJ1-5	ASSSRAGGNQPQH
many	.	TRBV4-2	TRBJ2-2	ASSQVAQTGTGELF
few	TRBD2	TRBV9	TRBJ2-1	ASSVTSGINEQF
.	TRBD1	TRBV9	TRBJ2-7	ASSGGQGSYEQY
.	TRBD2	TRBV5-1	TRBJ2-1	ASSRGLAGGFYNEQF
.	.	TRBV9	TRBJ2-1	ASSPPDYIVPYNEQF
.	TRBD1	TRBV27	TRBJ2-3	ASSFSGQGLTDTQY
.	.	TRBV4-1	TRBJ2-7	ASSLVQGVVDEQY
.	TRBD1	TRBV2	TRBJ2-3	ASEQGDTQY
.	.	TRBV5-4	TRBJ1-1	ASSFQAVANTEAF
.	TRBD1	TRBV5-1	TRBJ1-2	ASSQGQGSGYT
once	TRBD2	TRBV5-4	TRBJ2-1	ASSLAGRLGNEQF
.	TRBD2	TRBV6-5	TRBJ2-7	ASRSTGTSGYEQY
.	TRBD2	TRBV6-1	TRBJ2-3	ASSEIGTSGRALGTDTQY
.	.	TRBV14	TRBJ1-1	ASSQDRPWGGTEAF
.	TRBD1	TRBV11-2	TRBJ2-2	ASRGLRQGRDGELF
few	.	TRBV28	TRBJ1-2	ASSPSGTSSNYGYT
.	.	TRBV5-1	TRBJ2-7	ASSLGGASSYEQY
.	.	TRBV7-2	TRBJ2-5	ASSSHRQETQY
.	.	TRBV28	TRBJ1-4	ASSTPGGEKLF
.	TRBD1	TRBV6-6	TRBJ2-1	ASSPGQGGNNEQF
.	TRBD1	TRBV4-1	TRBJ1-6	ASSPDRGYSPLH
.	TRBD1	TRBV29-1	TRBJ1-1	SVRQGRGTEAF
.	.	TRBV5-4	TRBJ2-2	ASQRPGELF
.	TRBD1	TRBV7-9	TRBJ2-3	ASSLRGGGRADTQY
.	TRBD1	TRBV18	TRBJ2-7	ASSPGTGGSNHEQY
.	TRBD1	TRBV7-2	TRBJ2-5	ASSGRTGETQY
.	.	TRBV18	TRBJ2-1	ASSQLLGDEQF